This T cell receptor beta chain appears in the sequencing data of a study of cytomegalovirus exposure and HLA in healthy donors. Study-level points and caveats: There were 150 to 200 TCR beta chains listed as cytomegalovirus-associated.

On this clone itself: As yet, its antigen is unknown.

Vbeta (60) and Jbeta (13) primers were used in the PCR. In the source study's methods: In a later analysis, of some 80 million unique beta chains, approximately 10 million appeared in at least two donors. Assay used: immunoSEQ multiplex PCR; TCRdb lists only in-frame clones, some missing. V, J and clone size reflect that table, while D and trimming were determined from the DNA. The profile shows fewer than 110,000 clones, roughly 70% of them singletons. This CDR3 is built from 14 residues. Germline V lookup: CDR1 SGHTA, CDR2 FQGTGA. V shed 6 bases, J shed 2 bases, and the junction held 5 bases outside the gene matches.

V usage is TRBV7-3 and J usage is TRBJ2-5; 8 bases align to TRBD1. Sequenced input: PBMCs. This sequence was found in a man aged 50-60 years in good health and CMV-seronegative. CDR3 loop: CASSLDRVQETQYF. DNA for the CDR3: TGTGCCAGCAGTCTGGACAGGGTGCAAGAGACCCAGTACTTC.